This TCR beta chain appears in the sequencing data of a study of cytomegalovirus exposure and HLA in healthy donors. The overall study: One earlier analysis, a look at approximately 180 million T cells, found 100 million to 130 million unique TCR beta sequences. The study, taken as a whole, reports: Apart from CMV serostatus, no immune exposure information was available. Reports state that TCR beta sequences accurately predicted most subjects' HLA-A and HLA-B alleles. Most of the CMV-associated TCR beta chains (in a later analysis) appeared to be HLA-restricted.

Turning to this clone: The antigen is not known.

PCR employed 60 Vbeta and 13 Jbeta primers. Profiling relied on immunoSEQ multiplex PCR, and the TCRdb table lists in-frame clones only, not all of them. The sample comprises more than 65,000 clones, roughly 69% of which are singletons, and around 7% rests with the top ten. Germline-derived CDR1 and CDR2 are MGHDK and SYGVNS. The CDR3 extends over 11 amino acids. The V gene lost 4 bases and the J gene lost 4 bases, with 5 bases spanning the gap. This rearrangement joins TRBV25-1 to TRBJ2-7; D gene ambiguous. The source is a woman aged 45 to 65 in good health and CMV-seropositive. Sequenced: PBMCs. The CDR3 reads CASSAHYEQYF. The CDR3 coding sequence is TGTGCCAGCAGTGCCCATTACGAGCAGTACTTC.